The 9 T cell receptor beta chains below were found in one sample sequenced in a study of long-term antiretroviral therapy in people with HIV. The immunoSEQ assay was v3.0, run at survey level. Method: immunoSEQ multiplex PCR; TCRdb's copy keeps in-frame clones and lacks some. The sample comprises roughly 33,000 clones, about three quarters of which are singletons, and approximately 8.4% rests with the top ten. Sample: unsorted PBMCs, taken 3.1 years after starting antiretroviral therapy. These receptors were collected from a woman in her forties or fifties with HIV.

This clone appeared once. J is TRBJ2-1 and V is TRBV7-2, with D tentatively TRBD2 (6 bases). The CDR3 is 15 residues long. V was trimmed by 1 base and J by 0 bases, leaving 7 bases between them. The V gene's germline CDR1 is SGHTA and CDR2 FQGNSA. This CDR3 reads CASSLGAGSYNEQFF. Here the CDR3 DNA reads TGTGCCAGCAGCTTAGGAGCGGGCTCCTACAATGAGCAGTTCTTC.

The gene calls are TRBV18 and TRBJ2-1; D is unclear. Deletions cut 3 bases from V and 2 bases from J, with 2 bases between. The CDR3 consists of 12 residues. Germline assignment: CDR1 KGHSH and CDR2 LQKENI. DNA of the CDR3: TGTGCCAGCTCACCCCCCTACAATGAGCAGTTCTTC. Amino acids: CASSPPYNEQFF.

The J gene is TRBJ2-4, the V gene TRBV5-1, with 9 positions matching TRBD1. Trimming took 4 bases from V and 7 from J; bases not matched to a gene: 9. This CDR3 contains 15 residues. Germline CDR1 SGHRS, CDR2 YFSETQ. The CDR3 nucleotides read TGCGCCAGCAGCCTAACCGACAGGGGGGGGAACATTCAGTACTTC. Translating gives CASSLTDRGGNIQYF. Drawing the rest from reference TRBV5-1 and TRBJ2-4, the complete variable domain is KAGVTQTPRYLIKTRGQQVTLSCSPISGHRSVSWYQQTPGQGLQFLFEYFSETQRNKGNFPGRFSGRQFSNSRSEMNVSTLELGDSALYLCASSLTDRGGNIQYFGAGTRLSVL.

The V and J genes are TRBV27 and TRBJ1-2, with D perhaps TRBD1 (6 bases). Germline V gives CDR1 MNHEY, CDR2 SMNVEV (reference sequence). Trimming stripped 5 bases from V and 5 bases from J, with 18 bases between. The CDR3 totals 15 residues. The CDR3 reads CASSLAPGGLYGYTF. The CDR3 DNA reads TGTGCCAGCAGTCTAGCCCCGGGGGGGCTATATGGCTACACCTTC.

The chain is built from TRBV7-3 and TRBJ1-1; TRBD1 is a possible D gene (5 bases). Trimming left V 1 base short and J 3 bases short, with 12 bases between. Per germline, CDR1 SGHTA and CDR2 FQGTGA. This CDR3 spans 15 amino acids. This chain's CDR3 is CASSLSEAGYTEAFF. CDR3 sequence (DNA): TGTGCCAGCAGCTTAAGTGAGGCAGGGTACACTGAAGCTTTCTTT.

The J gene is TRBJ2-5, the V gene TRBV5-1; TRBD2 matches 13 bases. V dropped 4 bases and J dropped 5; count of bases not matched to a gene: 8. From germline, CDR1 is SGHRS and CDR2 YFSETQ. The CDR3 is 16 residues long. The CDR3 DNA sequence: TGCGCCAGCAGCGACACACTAGCGGGGGGGCAGGAGACCCAGTACTTC. It yields the protein CASSDTLAGGQETQYF.

This chain joins TRBV19 and TRBJ2-6; D is uncertain. There are 15 residues in the CDR3. V was cut by 5 bases and J by 1 base, with 9 bases left in between. Germline CDR1 LNHDA, CDR2 SQIVND (reference sequence). As DNA, the CDR3 is TGTGCCAGTAGTCCGTCTAGTTCTGGGGCCAACGTCCTGACTTTC. It codes for CASSPSSSGANVLTF. Full variable domain (missing parts from reference TRBV19 and TRBJ2-6): DGGITQSPKYLFRKEGQNVTLSCEQNLNHDAMYWYRQDPGQGLRLIYYSQIVNDFQKGDIAEGYSVSREKKESFPLTVTSAQKNPTAFYLCASSPSSSGANVLTFGAGSRLTVL.

This clone has just one count. V usage is TRBV5-1 and J usage is TRBJ2-5; 8 bases map to TRBD2. The V and J ends lost 0 bases and 7 bases, in that order; junction bases with no gene match: 11. The germline gives CDR1 SGHRS, CDR2 YFSETQ. CDR3 length equals 16 residues. The chain's CDR3 is CASSLEGGGPLGTQYF. Here the CDR3 DNA reads TGCGCCAGCAGCTTGGAGGGCGGGGGGCCGCTTGGGACCCAGTACTTC. Drawing the rest from reference TRBV5-1 and TRBJ2-5, the complete variable domain is KAGVTQTPRYLIKTRGQQVTLSCSPISGHRSVSWYQQTPGQGLQFLFEYFSETQRNKGNFPGRFSGRQFSNSRSEMNVSTLELGDSALYLCASSLEGGGPLGTQYFGPGTRLLVL.

J is TRBJ2-7 and V is TRBV4-1; D may be TRBD1 (5 bases). The CDR3 length is 14 residues. Trimming stripped 2 bases from V and 4 bases from J, with 12 bases between. Per germline, CDR1 MGHRA and CDR2 YSYEKL. CDR3 bases: TGCGCCAGCAGCCAAAGAACAGGAGAATACGAGCAGTACTTC. It yields the protein CASSQRTGEYEQYF.